A single TCR beta chain is shown here with its context. The sample is drawn from a study of shared clonotypes between healthy human individuals. Study-wide background: Donors, aged 18 to 49, were a couple of women and three men.

This table comes from immunoSEQ multiplex PCR, and its TCRdb copy is limited to in-frame clones, with some not included. The profile shows roughly 2.2 million clones, approximately 95% of them singletons. Germline V gene sequence: CDR1 SSHAT, CDR2 FNYEAQ (reference sequence). Trimming took off 5 bases at V and 3 bases at J, with 17 bases between the two ends. This CDR3 comprises 15 residues. None of the donors, who were healthy HIV-negative adults, had recently had acute infections or vaccinations. Sequences were obtained from naive CD4+ T cells from PBMCs. The subset denotes: CD45RA+ positively selected. The rearrangement uses TRBV7-7 and TRBJ2-7; either TRBD1 or TRBD2 may fit D (5 bases each). The clonotype originates from a man younger than 35 in good health. Some clones in this sample may be carry-over from other donors' samples. This CDR3 reads CASSKGPKADYEQYF. DNA of the CDR3: TGTGCCAGCAGCAAGGGACCGAAAGCGGACTACGAGCAGTACTTC.